One and the same sample provided the 28 T cell receptor beta chains below, sequenced in a study of T cells in Graves' hyperthyroidism and ophthalmopathy. It was RNA transcripts that yielded the amplified TCR beta CDR3 regions. Primed by the HTBI set, a first-round RT-PCR was run on the TCR CDR3. Via MiXCR, TCRdb re-called the multiplex PCR reads, giving one row per CDR3 protein. Among fewer than 650,000 distinct CDR3 sequences listed, more than 13% were seen once. What was sequenced was blood. The receptors derive from a woman younger than 35 with Graves' ophthalmopathy.

The chain combines TRBV4-2 with TRBJ2-2, with a possible D match to TRBD1 (6 bases). Germline lookup yields CDR1 LGHNA and CDR2 YNFKEQ. The length of the CDR3 is 16 residues. V shed 0 bases and J shed 6 bases, with 14 bases lying between them. The CDR3 loop is CASSQDGQGLPGELFF. The CDR3 DNA reads as TGTGCCAGCAGCCAAGATGGGCAGGGGCTACCCGGGGAGCTGTTTTTT.

This clonotype was seen at least ten times. V is TRBV5-8 and J is TRBJ2-1; no reliable D call. With 1 base removed from V and 12 bases from J, the gap between germline ends came to 20 bases. Germline assignment: CDR1 SGHTS and CDR2 YDEGEE. The CDR3 is 15 residues long. The CDR3 region is CASSLPETRKVGQFF. The CDR3 DNA reads TGTGCCAGCAGCTTGCCCGAGACGCGTAAAGTTGGGCAGTTCTTC.

This clonotype came up many times. The chain is built from TRBV7-8 and TRBJ1-6; TRBD1 aligns across 7 bases. The CDR3 runs to 14 residues. The junction had 5 bases not matched to a gene; V was cut back by 4 bases and J by 8 bases. CDR1 is SGHVS, CDR2 FQNEAQ, per germline. The CDR3 nucleotides read TGTGCCAGCAGCTACAGGGGTTCGGATTCACCCCTCCACTTT. Protein: CASSYRGSDSPLHF.

V usage is TRBV5-1 and J usage is TRBJ2-1, with D hard to call. Germline assignment: CDR1 SGHRS and CDR2 YFSETQ. Trimming pared 0 bases from V and 12 bases from J, leaving 7 bases between. The CDR3 sequence is 11 residues long. CDR3 sequence (DNA): TGCGCCAGCAGCTTGGCCAGGTGGCAGTTCTTC. This encodes CASSLARWQFF.

This chain joins TRBV2 and TRBJ1-6; TRBD1 might be the D (6 bases). Germline V gives CDR1 SNHLY, CDR2 FYNNEI. The CDR3 extends over 15 amino acids. Trimming removed 7 bases from V and 4 bases from J, with 14 bases in between. This CDR3 is CASKRTVLYNSPLHF. CDR3 bases: TGTGCCAGCAAGAGGACAGTTCTTTATAATTCACCCCTCCACTTT.

The chain has TRBV29-1 and TRBJ1-4; possibly TRBD1 for D (5 bases). Per the germline V gene, CDR1 is SQVTM and CDR2 is ANQGSEA. V gave up 7 bases and J gave up 13 bases, with 25 bases separating them. The length of the CDR3 is 14 residues. The CDR3 reads CSGGEGAYVGGLFF. CDR3 DNA: TGCAGCGGGGGGGAGGGAGCCTATGTTGGAGGACTGTTTTTT.

This clonotype was detected ten times or more. The chain recombines TRBV27 with TRBJ2-6; TRBD1 might be the D (5 bases). CDR1 is MNHEY and CDR2 is SMNVEV in the germline V gene (reference sequence). Trimming took off 3 bases at V and 1 base at J, with 7 bases between the two ends. The CDR3 runs to 15 residues. CDR3 coding DNA: TGTGCCAGCAGTTTCAGGGAATCTGGGGCCAACGTCCTGACTTTC. It encodes CASSFRESGANVLTF.

This clonotype occurred many times. CDR3 bases: TGTGCCAGCAGTTACTCGCCGGCTGCGGGAACTGAAGCTTTCTTT. Translating gives CASSYSPAAGTEAFF. The chain links TRBV6-5 to TRBJ1-1, with D hard to call. Germline V gene lookup returns CDR1 MNHEY and CDR2 SVGAGI. Trimming removed 0 bases at V and 5 bases at J, with 13 bases between. The CDR3 is 15 residues long.

The CDR3 sequence: CASSVRGGGSYEQYF. CDR3 in DNA: TGTGCCAGCAGTGTAAGGGGAGGGGGCTCCTACGAGCAGTACTTC. The J gene is TRBJ2-7, the V gene TRBV25-1, with D possibly TRBD2 on 7 matching bases. V was trimmed by 4 bases and J by 0 bases, leaving 13 bases between them. Germline values: CDR1 MGHDK, CDR2 SYGVNS. CDR3 size: 15 residues.

Comment on this clonotype: An end of the junction differs from the germline gene, which may be a read error. The V and J genes are TRBV24-1 and TRBJ2-1; D is unclear. CDR1 is KGHDR, CDR2 SFDVKD, per germline. The CDR3 consists of 13 residues. The CDR3 nucleotides read TGTCCCACCAGTGATTGGTTAGGGTATGAGCAGTTCTTC. Residues: CPTSDWLGYEQFF.

The DNA of the CDR3 is TGTGCCAGCAGTTTATCGAAGGGAATTCAGCCCCAGCATTTT. This sequence encodes CASSLSKGIQPQHF. The V call is TRBV27, the J call TRBJ1-5; D gene ambiguous. This CDR3 is 14 amino acids long. Trimming left V 0 bases short and J 6 bases short, with 9 bases between. Germline CDR1 is MNHEY and CDR2 is SMNVEV (reference sequence).

This clonotype was seen ten or more times. This chain joins TRBV11-2 and TRBJ2-3, with D possibly TRBD2 on 7 matching bases. The CDR3 is made up of 15 amino acids. The V gene's germline CDR1 is SGHAT and CDR2 FQNNGV. V lost 6 bases to trimming and J lost 1 base, with 14 bases between them. The CDR3 DNA follows: TGTGCCAGCAGACGGGAGGACAGCCGCACAGATACGCAGTATTTT. Amino acid sequence: CASRREDSRTDTQYF. Supplemented by reference TRBV11-2 and TRBJ2-3, the full variable domain reads EAGVAQSPRYKIIEKRQSVAFWCNPISGHATLYWYQQILGQGPKLLIQFQNNGVVDDSQLPKDRFSAERLKGVDSTLKIQPAKLEDSAVYLCASRREDSRTDTQYFGPGTRLTVL.

The chain is built from TRBV11-3 and TRBJ2-3; 14 nucleotides agree with TRBD2. Germline CDR1 reads SGHNT; CDR2 reads YENEEA. The CDR3 is made up of 17 amino acids. V shed 5 bases, J shed 4 bases, and the junction held 8 bases outside the gene matches. This CDR3 reads CASSPRGTSGGADTQYF. The DNA for the CDR3 is TGTGCCAGCAGCCCTAGAGGGACTAGCGGGGGAGCAGATACGCAGTATTTT.

The genes are TRBV28 and TRBJ2-1, with no clear D. Germline V gene lookup returns CDR1 MDHEN and CDR2 SYDVKM. The CDR3 covers 12 residues. Trimming pared 3 bases from V and 10 bases from J, leaving 10 bases between. CDR3 loop: CASSLALPEQFF. The DNA of the CDR3 is TGTGCCAGCAGTTTGGCCCTACCGGAGCAGTTCTTC.

This clonotype came up many times. The chain has TRBV2 and TRBJ2-1; D is unclear. The CDR3 extends over 15 amino acids. Between the trimmed V and J ends, which lost 4 bases and 0 bases, there was a span of 10 bases. The germline V gene encodes CDR1 SNHLY and CDR2 FYNNEI. The CDR3 sequence is CASSATQSSYNEQFF. As DNA, the CDR3 is TGTGCCAGCAGTGCCACACAGAGCTCCTACAATGAGCAGTTCTTC.

This clonotype was recorded a few times. For the CDR3, the DNA is TGTGCCAGCAGCGTAGACAGTGGGGACACCGGGGAGCTGTTTTTT. Protein: CASSVDSGDTGELFF. The rearrangement links TRBV9 to TRBJ2-2, with D uncertain. Trimming removed 0 bases from V and 3 bases from J, with 9 bases in between. The V gene's germline CDR1 is SGDLS and CDR2 YYNGEE. The CDR3 is 15 amino acids.

This clonotype has at least ten counts. V is TRBV19 and J is TRBJ2-5, with D unclear. V lost 7 bases to trimming and J lost 1 base, with 10 bases between them. Germline CDR1 LNHDA, CDR2 SQIVND (reference sequence). The CDR3 totals 13 residues. CDR3 nucleotides: TGTGCCAGTATGAGAAGCGCCCAAGAGACCCAGTACTTC. Translation: CASMRSAQETQYF.

For the CDR3, the DNA is TGTGCCACCAGCAGAATTCCGGGACTCCCGGATGAGCAGTTCTTC. This encodes CATSRIPGLPDEQFF. This chain links TRBV15 with TRBJ2-1; weak D call: TRBD2 (6 bases). The V and J ends lost 2 bases and 8 bases respectively, with 16 bases between them. This CDR3 is 15 amino acids long. CDR1 is LNHNV, CDR2 YYDKDF, per germline (reference sequence).

This clonotype was counted ten times or more. The rearrangement joins TRBV20-1 to TRBJ2-2; possible D gene TRBD1, 5 bases. V was pared by 3 bases and J by 3 bases, with 11 bases between. There are 14 residues in the CDR3. Germline assignment: CDR1 DFQATT and CDR2 SNEGSKA (reference sequence). The DNA of the CDR3 is TGCAGTGCTAGTTCCAGGGCATACACCGGGGAGCTGTTTTTT. Amino acid sequence: CSASSRAYTGELFF.

Many counts were recorded for this clonotype. V is TRBV28 and J is TRBJ2-7; D is possibly TRBD1 or TRBD2 (5 bases each). The CDR3 is 14 amino acids. Germline V gives CDR1 MDHEN, CDR2 SYDVKM. Trimming left V 3 bases short and J 3 bases short, with 12 bases between. Here the CDR3 reads CASSLRGRIYEQYF. For the CDR3, the DNA is TGTGCCAGCAGTTTGAGGGGACGGATCTACGAGCAGTACTTC.

This clonotype was counted ten times or more. This chain links TRBV7-9 with TRBJ2-7; TRBD1 matches at 9 bases. Germline CDR1 is SEHNR and CDR2 is FQNEAQ (reference sequence). The CDR3 runs to 15 residues. Trimming took 2 bases from V and 2 from J; bases not matched to a gene: 4. The CDR3 loop reads CASSLSGTGTYEQYF. The CDR3 nucleotides read TGTGCCAGCAGCTTATCAGGGACAGGGACCTACGAGCAGTACTTC.

This clonotype has ten or more counts. The chain carries TRBV20-1 and TRBJ2-1, with 7 bases lining up with TRBD2. This CDR3 contains 13 residues. CDR1 and CDR2 from the germline V gene are DFQATT and SNEGSKA (reference sequence). The V gene end was trimmed by 6 bases and the J gene end by 0 bases; junction bases not matched to a gene: 2. The CDR3 is CSAKRGSYNEQFF. In nucleotides, the CDR3 is TGCAGTGCCAAGCGGGGCTCCTACAATGAGCAGTTCTTC.

The chain carries TRBV20-1 and TRBJ1-6; D possibly corresponds to TRBD1 (5 bases). CDR1 is DFQATT, CDR2 SNEGSKA, per germline (reference sequence). The CDR3 extends over 13 amino acids. Trimming removed 6 bases from V and 8 bases from J, with 14 bases in between. CDR3 loop: CSAQGLGDSPLHF. Written as DNA, the CDR3 is TGCAGTGCCCAGGGTCTAGGGGATTCACCCCTCCACTTT.

This chain joins TRBV18 and TRBJ1-3; possible D gene TRBD1, 5 bases. The CDR3 runs 16 residues. Germline V gene sequence: CDR1 KGHSH, CDR2 LQKENI. The V end lost 2 bases, the J end lost 4 bases, and 15 bases lay between the germline ends. DNA of the CDR3: TGTGCCAGCTCACCATCCAGGGAGAGTAACGGAAACACCATATATTTT. It translates to CASSPSRESNGNTIYF.

This clonotype was counted at least ten times. The rearrangement uses TRBV7-2 and TRBJ1-6, with 8 positions matching TRBD1. Germline CDR1 reads SGHTA; CDR2 reads FQGNSA. This CDR3 comprises 16 residues. Unmatched junction bases numbered 8, after V lost 0 bases and J lost 10 bases. The CDR3 nucleotides are TGTGCCAGCAGCTTAGCAGGGACAGGTGCTAGATCACCCCTCCACTTT. Amino acid sequence: CASSLAGTGARSPLHF.

As for this clonotype: A much larger clone lies one base from this, so it may be a read error. The CDR3 DNA reads as TGTGCCAGCAGCTTAAGCCAGGGCGTTGAAGCTTTCTTT. Translated, it gives CASSLSQGVEAFF. The chain recombines TRBV7-2 with TRBJ1-1; TRBD1 is a possible D gene (5 bases). The germline CDR1 and CDR2 sequences are SGHTA and FQGNSA. The CDR3 length is 13 residues. The V gene lost 2 bases and the J gene lost 7 bases, with 11 bases spanning the gap. The variable domain in full, with the rest retrieved from reference TRBV7-2 and TRBJ1-1, is GAGVSQSPSNKVTEKGKDVELRCDPISGHTALYWYRQSLGQGLEFLIYFQGNSAPDKSGLPSDRFSAERTGGSVSTLTIQRTQQEDSAVYLCASSLSQGVEAFFGQGTRLTVV.

This chain joins TRBV4-3 and TRBJ1-2, with D hard to call. V was pared by 4 bases and J by 2 bases, with 17 bases between. Germline values: CDR1 LGHNA, CDR2 YSLEER. The CDR3 is 16 residues long. The CDR3 nucleotides read TGCGCCAGCAGCCTCAGAGGACCCAGGCAGAACTATGGCTACACCTTC. It encodes CASSLRGPRQNYGYTF.

CDR3 amino acids: CSASQLAGGSAKNIQYF. The CDR3 bases are TGCAGTGCTAGCCAACTAGCGGGAGGGTCGGCCAAAAACATTCAGTACTTC. The chain uses TRBV20-1 and TRBJ2-4; 13 nucleotides match TRBD2. With 3 bases clipped from V and 1 base from J, the junction kept 6 bases outside the gene matches. The V gene's germline CDR1 is DFQATT and CDR2 SNEGSKA (reference sequence). This CDR3 contains 17 residues.